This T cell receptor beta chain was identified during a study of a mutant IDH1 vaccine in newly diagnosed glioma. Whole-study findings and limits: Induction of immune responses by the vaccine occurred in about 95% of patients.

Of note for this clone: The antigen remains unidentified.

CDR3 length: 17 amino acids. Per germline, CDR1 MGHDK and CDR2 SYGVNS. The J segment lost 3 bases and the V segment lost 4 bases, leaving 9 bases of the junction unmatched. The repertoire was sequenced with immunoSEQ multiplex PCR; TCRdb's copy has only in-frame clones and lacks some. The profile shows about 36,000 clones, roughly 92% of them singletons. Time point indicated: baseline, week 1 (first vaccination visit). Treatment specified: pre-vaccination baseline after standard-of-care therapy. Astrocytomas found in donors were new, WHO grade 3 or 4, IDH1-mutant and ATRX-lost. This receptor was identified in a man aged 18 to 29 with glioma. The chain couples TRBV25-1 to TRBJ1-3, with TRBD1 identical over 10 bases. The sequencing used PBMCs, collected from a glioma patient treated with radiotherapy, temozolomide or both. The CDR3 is CASSVGTGALFGNTIYF. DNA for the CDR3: TGTGCCAGCAGTGTCGGGACAGGGGCTCTCTTTGGAAACACCATATATTTT.